A single count supports the clone carrying this TCR beta chain. Trimming removed 2 bases at V and 1 base at J, with 15 bases between. CDR1 is GTSNPN and CDR2 is SVGIG in the germline V gene (reference sequence). The CDR3 is 16 residues long. The sample is drawn from a study of blood T cell repertoires in COVID-19. Profiled with immunoSEQ multiplex PCR; TCRdb holds only in-frame clones, not every one. This sample has about 300,000 clones, with 90% found just once. Source material: PBMCs or T cells enriched from blood (not recorded which). J is TRBJ1-5 and V is TRBV30; D may be TRBD1 (5 bases). This TCR was recovered from a woman in her late teens or twenties with acute COVID-19. CDR3 in amino acids: CAWSLGPPPSNQPQHF. The CDR3 bases are TGTGCCTGGAGTTTGGGGCCTCCTCCGAGCAATCAGCCCCAGCATTTT.